The clone carrying this T cell receptor (beta chain) showed up just a few times. The sample contains more than one DNA sequence encoding this CDR3. The sample originates from a study of blood T cell repertoires in COVID-19. The wider study: PBMCs, B-cell-depleted T cells, or T cells were the source of the cDNA or gDNA that made up the material.

The V gene lost 2 bases and the J gene lost 4 bases, with 11 bases spanning the gap. In germline, CDR1 is GTSNPN, CDR2 SVGIG (reference sequence). The CDR3 is 13 residues long. The protocol was immunoSEQ multiplex PCR, while the TCRdb copy is restricted to in-frame clones and leaves out a portion. Of 200,000 to 250,000 clones detected, less than 90% appear once; the ten largest clones hold about 5.9%. Sequencing was done on a sample of peripheral blood. The source is a man in his 60s with acute or convalescent COVID-19. The chain couples TRBV30 to TRBJ1-1; maybe TRBD1 (5 bases). The CDR3 DNA sequence: TGTGCCTGGAGTCCTAGGGGCGGCACTGAAGCTTTCTTT. Protein product: CAWSPRGGTEAFF.